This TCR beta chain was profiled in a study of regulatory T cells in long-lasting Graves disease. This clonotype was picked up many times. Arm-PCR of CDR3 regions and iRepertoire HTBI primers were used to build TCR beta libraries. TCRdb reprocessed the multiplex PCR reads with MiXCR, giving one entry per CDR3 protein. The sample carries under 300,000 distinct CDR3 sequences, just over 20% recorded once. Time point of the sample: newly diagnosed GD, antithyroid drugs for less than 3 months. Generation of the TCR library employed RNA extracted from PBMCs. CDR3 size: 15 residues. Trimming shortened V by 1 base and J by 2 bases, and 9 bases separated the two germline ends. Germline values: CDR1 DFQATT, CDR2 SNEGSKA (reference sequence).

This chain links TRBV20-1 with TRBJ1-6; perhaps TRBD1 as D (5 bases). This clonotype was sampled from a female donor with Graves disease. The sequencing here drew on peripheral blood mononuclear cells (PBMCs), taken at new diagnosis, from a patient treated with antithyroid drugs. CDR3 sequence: CSARAGLTYNSPLHF. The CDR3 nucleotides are TGCAGTGCTAGAGCAGGGTTAACCTATAATTCACCCCTCCACTTT.